The clone carrying this TCR beta chain was observed a handful of times. The antigen is unknown. PCR primers comprised 60 Vbeta and 13 Jbeta primers. Using immunoSEQ multiplex PCR, the repertoire was profiled, and TCRdb retains in-frame clones only, with some absent. Counted here are tens of thousands of clones, 77% occurring once; the ten biggest clones make up 2.5% to 3.5%. The sample originates from a study of cytomegalovirus exposure and HLA in healthy donors. General study results and limits: An analysis that came later showed most CMV-associated TCR beta chains appearing HLA-restricted. The authors listed 150 or so TCR beta chains as cytomegalovirus-associated. Later analysis showed TCR association rates varying by HLA locus, highest for DRB1 and lowest for HLA-C.

The trim removed 6 bases at V and 2 bases at J, leaving 5 bases unmatched. Looked up from germline, CDR1 is SGHNT and CDR2 is YENEEA. The CDR3 is made up of 15 amino acids. Material for sequencing was PBMCs. The receptor was derived from a man in his fifties or sixties in good health and CMV-seropositive. The rearrangement uses TRBV11-3 and TRBJ2-2; 8 bases align to TRBD1. This CDR3 reads CASRPGQENTGELFF. The CDR3 region has the DNA TGTGCCAGCAGACCGGGACAGGAAAACACCGGGGAGCTGTTTTTT.